One sample yielded the 19 T cell receptor beta chains listed below, sequenced in a study of cytomegalovirus exposure and HLA in healthy donors. The PCR had 60 Vbeta and 13 Jbeta primers. TCRdb keeps only in-frame clones here, not all; method: immunoSEQ multiplex PCR. The table has around 140,000 clones, roughly 78% seen once; the top ten hold roughly 3.2%. Sequencing was done on a sample of PBMCs. These receptor sequences come from a young man in good health and CMV-seropositive.

The V and J genes are TRBV28 and TRBJ1-5; D unclear. With 5 bases removed from V and 4 bases from J, the gap between germline ends came to 12 bases. The CDR3 has 14 residues. CDR1 is MDHEN and CDR2 is SYDVKM in the germline V gene. CDR3 sequence reads: CASSPPNTNQPQHF. The CDR3, as DNA: TGTGCCAGCAGTCCCCCTAATACTAATCAGCCCCAGCATTTT.

V and J are TRBV5-1 and TRBJ2-7; a possible D gene is TRBD2 (6 bases). In germline, CDR1 is SGHRS, CDR2 YFSETQ. This CDR3 region has 15 residues. The V end was cut by 3 bases, the J end by 0 bases, with 13 bases between. The CDR3 sequence: CASSSLEDYSYEQYF. The CDR3 bases are TGCGCCAGCAGCTCACTTGAGGACTACTCCTACGAGCAGTACTTC.

This sequence joins TRBV10-1 and TRBJ1-3; D gene unclear. This CDR3 contains 13 residues. Germline V gene lookup returns CDR1 WNHNN and CDR2 SYGVQD (reference sequence). V gave up 1 base and J gave up 3 bases, with 4 bases separating them. CDR3 coding DNA: TGCGCCAGCAGTGAGTTCCTTGGAAACACCATATATTTT. It translates to CASSEFLGNTIYF.

V and J are TRBV28 and TRBJ1-1; 10 bases match TRBD1. Germline CDR1 reads MDHEN; CDR2 reads SYDVKM. J lost 3 bases, V lost 5 bases, and 9 bases had no gene match. The CDR3 spans 16 residues. CDR3 region: CASSIPIGTGDTEAFF. The CDR3 region has the DNA TGTGCCAGCAGTATCCCAATCGGGACAGGGGACACTGAAGCTTTCTTT.

The chain employs TRBV5-1 and TRBJ2-5; 9 nucleotides match TRBD1. V was pared by 3 bases and J by 5 bases, with 8 bases of the junction left unmatched. Looked up from germline, CDR1 is SGHRS and CDR2 is YFSETQ. The CDR3 is made up of 15 amino acids. The CDR3 region is CASSWGTGRSETQYF. CDR3 nucleotides: TGCGCCAGCAGCTGGGGGACAGGGAGATCGGAGACCCAGTACTTC.

The chain joins TRBV19 to TRBJ2-1, with 11 bases identical to TRBD2. The CDR3 is made up of 14 amino acids. V lost 5 bases to trimming and J lost 10 bases; unmatched junction nucleotides: 7. The germline CDR1 and CDR2 sequences are LNHDA and SQIVND (reference sequence). Here the CDR3 DNA reads TGTGCCAGTAGTTTACTAGCGGGAGTTCAGGAGCAGTTCTTC. It codes for CASSLLAGVQEQFF.

The genes are TRBV9 and TRBJ1-3, with D hard to call. V was cut by 4 bases and J by 8 bases, with 13 bases left in between. CDR3 length: 13 amino acids. The germline gives CDR1 SGDLS, CDR2 YYNGEE. Here the CDR3 reads CASSRTPADTIYF. The CDR3 bases are TGTGCCAGCAGCCGAACCCCAGCGGACACCATATATTTT.

The V call is TRBV29-1, the J call TRBJ2-7, with 8 positions matching TRBD2. Germline-derived CDR1 and CDR2 are SQVTM and ANQGSEA. Trimming at V came to 4 bases and at J to 6 bases, leaving 11 bases not matched to a gene. The CDR3 is 14 amino acids. As DNA, the CDR3 is TGCAGCGTTGGACGGGGGACTAGAAAAGCCGAGCAGTACTTC. It encodes CSVGRGTRKAEQYF.

V and J are TRBV7-3 and TRBJ2-7, with TRBD1 as a possible D gene (6 bases). V lost 2 bases and J 2 bases, leaving 16 bases between the germline ends. CDR1 is SGHTA, CDR2 FQGTGA, per germline. The CDR3 has 16 residues. The CDR3: CASSLESQGRTYEQYF. CDR3 bases: TGTGCCAGCAGCTTAGAGTCGCAGGGGAGAACCTACGAGCAGTACTTC. Looking up the rest from reference TRBV7-3 and TRBJ2-7 gives the full variable domain: GAGVSQTPSNKVTEKGKYVELRCDPISGHTALYWYRQSLGQGPEFLIYFQGTGAADDSGLPNDRFFAVRPEGSVSTLKIQRTERGDSAVYLCASSLESQGRTYEQYFGPGTRLTVT.

DNA for the CDR3: TGTGCCAGCAGTTACAATCTCCGGGACAGGACGTACAATGAGCAGTTCTTC. Its protein product is CASSYNLRDRTYNEQFF. This chain links TRBV6-9 with TRBJ2-1; 8 bases are shared with TRBD1. The germline V gene encodes CDR1 MNHGY and CDR2 SVAAGI. The CDR3 is 17 amino acids. Trimming cost V 3 bases and J 4 bases; bases outside gene matches: 11.

This clone has more than one count but fewer than ten. The chain carries TRBV27 and TRBJ1-5; possibly TRBD1 for D (5 bases). Trimming cost V 10 bases and J 2 bases, with 15 bases left between them. Germline V gene data show CDR1 as MNHEY and CDR2 as SMNVEV (reference sequence). The CDR3 covers 14 residues. In nucleotides, the CDR3 is TGTGCCATTAAACCCGCGGGGGGCAATCAGCCCCAGCATTTT. Translation gives CAIKPAGGNQPQHF.

The rearrangement joins TRBV28 to TRBJ1-2; the match to TRBD1 covers 9 bases. In germline, CDR1 is MDHEN, CDR2 SYDVKM. This CDR3 contains 13 residues. With V trimmed by 3 bases and J by 8 bases, 4 bases remained unmatched. The CDR3 here is CASSFRDRVGYTF. The CDR3 DNA follows: TGTGCCAGCAGTTTCCGGGACAGGGTCGGCTACACCTTC.

The chain has TRBV19 and TRBJ2-3, with D possibly being TRBD2 (5 bases). The CDR3 is 15 amino acids. The germline gives CDR1 LNHDA, CDR2 SQIVND (reference sequence). Trimming removed 5 bases from V and 2 bases from J, with 14 bases in between. The CDR3 is CASSLLVGDTDTQYF. Written as DNA, the CDR3 is TGTGCCAGTAGTCTACTAGTGGGAGACACAGATACGCAGTATTTT.

The rearrangement links TRBV19 to TRBJ1-4; D call uncertain. Germline loops: CDR1 LNHDA, CDR2 SQIVND (reference sequence). Trimming stripped 5 bases from V and 8 bases from J, with 6 bases between. The CDR3 has 11 amino acids. The CDR3 spells CASSPGEKLFF. The CDR3 DNA reads TGTGCCAGTAGTCCGGGGGAAAAACTGTTTTTT. The whole variable domain, remainder taken from reference TRBV19 and TRBJ1-4, is DGGITQSPKYLFRKEGQNVTLSCEQNLNHDAMYWYRQDPGQGLRLIYYSQIVNDFQKGDIAEGYSVSREKKESFPLTVTSAQKNPTAFYLCASSPGEKLFFGSGTQLSVL.

The V gene is TRBV19, the J gene TRBJ1-5; no clear D gene. The CDR3 has 14 amino acids. The germline V gene encodes CDR1 LNHDA and CDR2 SQIVND (reference sequence). V was shortened by 5 bases and J by 3 bases, with 11 bases between the two germline ends. CDR3 protein: CASSVYKINQPQHF. The CDR3 region has the DNA TGTGCCAGTAGTGTCTATAAGATCAATCAGCCCCAGCATTTT. Supplemented by reference TRBV19 and TRBJ1-5, the full variable domain reads DGGITQSPKYLFRKEGQNVTLSCEQNLNHDAMYWYRQDPGQGLRLIYYSQIVNDFQKGDIAEGYSVSREKKESFPLTVTSAQKNPTAFYLCASSVYKINQPQHFGDGTRLSIL.

This clone was picked up a small number of times. The gene calls are TRBV19 and TRBJ2-7; D gene ambiguous. Germline-derived CDR1 and CDR2 are LNHDA and SQIVND (reference sequence). The CDR3 extends over 13 amino acids. Trimming removed 8 bases from V and 0 bases from J, with 11 bases in between. CDR3 DNA sequence: TGTGCCAGTGGTGCGGAGAGCTCCTACGAGCAGTACTTC. Amino acids: CASGAESSYEQYF.

This clone appeared once. The gene calls are TRBV4-1 and TRBJ2-2; 10 nucleotides line up with TRBD2. Germline V CDR1 and CDR2: MGHRA, YSYEKL. Germline trimming cut 1 base from V and 5 bases from J; bases unmatched to any gene: 1. This CDR3 has 15 residues. CDR3 DNA: TGCGCCAGCAGCCAAGTACTAGCGGGAACCGGGGAGCTGTTTTTT. Translation gives CASSQVLAGTGELFF.

The V and J genes are TRBV27 and TRBJ1-1, with D maybe TRBD1 (6 bases). Germline V gene lookup returns CDR1 MNHEY and CDR2 SMNVEV (reference sequence). The V gene lost 7 bases and the J gene lost 5 bases, with 17 bases spanning the gap. The CDR3 consists of 14 residues. CDR3 sequence (DNA): TGTGCCAGCACCTTGCGGGGGGCTGAGACTGAAGCTTTCTTT. Encoded protein: CASTLRGAETEAFF.

This clone was counted a single time. The J gene is TRBJ2-7, the V gene TRBV30, with TRBD1 as a possible D gene (5 bases). CDR1 is GTSNPN and CDR2 is SVGIG in the germline V gene (reference sequence). V lost 4 bases and J lost 5, with 9 bases in between. The CDR3 extends over 11 amino acids. The CDR3 region is CAWNRQNEQYF. CDR3 nucleotides: TGTGCCTGGAACCGACAGAACGAGCAGTACTTC.